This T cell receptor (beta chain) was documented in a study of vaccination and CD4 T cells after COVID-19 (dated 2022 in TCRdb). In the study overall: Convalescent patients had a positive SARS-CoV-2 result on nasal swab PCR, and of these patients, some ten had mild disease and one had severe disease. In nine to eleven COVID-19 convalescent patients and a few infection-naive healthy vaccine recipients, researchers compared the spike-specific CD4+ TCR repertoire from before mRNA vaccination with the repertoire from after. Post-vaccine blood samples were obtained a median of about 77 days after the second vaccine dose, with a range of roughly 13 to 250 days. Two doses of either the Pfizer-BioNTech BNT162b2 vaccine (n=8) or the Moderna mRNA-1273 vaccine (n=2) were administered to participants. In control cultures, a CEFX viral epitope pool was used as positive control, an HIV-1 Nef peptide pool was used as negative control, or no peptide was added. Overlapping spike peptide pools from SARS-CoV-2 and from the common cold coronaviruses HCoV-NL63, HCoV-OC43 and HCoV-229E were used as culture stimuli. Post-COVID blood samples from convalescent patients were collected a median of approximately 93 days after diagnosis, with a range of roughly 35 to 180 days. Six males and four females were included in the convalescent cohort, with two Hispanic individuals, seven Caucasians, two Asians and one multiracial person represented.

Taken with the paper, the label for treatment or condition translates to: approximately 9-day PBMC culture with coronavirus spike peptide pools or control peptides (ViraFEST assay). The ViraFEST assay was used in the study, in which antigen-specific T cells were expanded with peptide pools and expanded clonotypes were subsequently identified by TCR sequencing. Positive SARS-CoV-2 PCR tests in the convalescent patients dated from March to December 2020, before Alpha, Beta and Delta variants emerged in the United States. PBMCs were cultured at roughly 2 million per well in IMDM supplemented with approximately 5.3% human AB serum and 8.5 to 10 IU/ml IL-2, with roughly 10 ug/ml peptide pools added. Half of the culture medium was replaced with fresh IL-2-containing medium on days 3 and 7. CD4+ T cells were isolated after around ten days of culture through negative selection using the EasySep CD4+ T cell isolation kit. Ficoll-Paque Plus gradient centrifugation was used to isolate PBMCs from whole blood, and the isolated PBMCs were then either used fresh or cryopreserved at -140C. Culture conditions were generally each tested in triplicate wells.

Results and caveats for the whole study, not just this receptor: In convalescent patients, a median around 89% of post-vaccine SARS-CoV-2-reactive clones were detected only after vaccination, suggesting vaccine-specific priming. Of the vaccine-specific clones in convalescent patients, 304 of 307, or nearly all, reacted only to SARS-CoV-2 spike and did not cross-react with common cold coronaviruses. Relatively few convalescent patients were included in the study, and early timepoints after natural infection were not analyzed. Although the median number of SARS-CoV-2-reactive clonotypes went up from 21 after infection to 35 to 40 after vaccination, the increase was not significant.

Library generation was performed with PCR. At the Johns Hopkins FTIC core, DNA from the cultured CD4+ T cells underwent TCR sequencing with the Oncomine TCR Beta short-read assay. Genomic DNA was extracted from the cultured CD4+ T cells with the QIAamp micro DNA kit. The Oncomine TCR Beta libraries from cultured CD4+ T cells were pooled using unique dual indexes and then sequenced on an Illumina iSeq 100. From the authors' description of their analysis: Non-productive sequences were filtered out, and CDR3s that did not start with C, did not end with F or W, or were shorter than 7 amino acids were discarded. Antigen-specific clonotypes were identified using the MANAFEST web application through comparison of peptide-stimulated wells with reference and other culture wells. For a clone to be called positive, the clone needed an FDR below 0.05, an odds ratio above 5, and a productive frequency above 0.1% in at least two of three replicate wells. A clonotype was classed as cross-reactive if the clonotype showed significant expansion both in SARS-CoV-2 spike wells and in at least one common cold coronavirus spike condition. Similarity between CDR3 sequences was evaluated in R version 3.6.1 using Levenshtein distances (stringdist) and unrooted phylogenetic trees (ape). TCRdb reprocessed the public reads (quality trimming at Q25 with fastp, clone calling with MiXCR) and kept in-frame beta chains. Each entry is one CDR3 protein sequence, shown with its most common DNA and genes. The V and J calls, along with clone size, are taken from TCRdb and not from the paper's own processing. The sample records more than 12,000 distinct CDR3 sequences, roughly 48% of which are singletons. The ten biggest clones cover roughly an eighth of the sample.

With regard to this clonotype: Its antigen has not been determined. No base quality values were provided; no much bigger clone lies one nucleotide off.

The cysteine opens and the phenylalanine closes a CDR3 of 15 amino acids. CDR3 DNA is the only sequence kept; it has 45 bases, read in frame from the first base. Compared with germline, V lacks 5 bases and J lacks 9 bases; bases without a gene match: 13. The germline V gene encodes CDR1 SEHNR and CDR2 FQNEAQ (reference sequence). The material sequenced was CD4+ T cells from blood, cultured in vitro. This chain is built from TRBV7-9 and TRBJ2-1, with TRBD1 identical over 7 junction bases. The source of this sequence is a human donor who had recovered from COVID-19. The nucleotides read TGTGCCAGCAGCGTTAGACAGGGCCTACAGGGTGAGCAGTTCTTC. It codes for CASSVRQGLQGEQFF.